This T cell receptor beta chain was recorded in a study of shared clonotypes between healthy human individuals. Study-level information: The donor group consisted of a couple of women and a few men, aged 18 to 49. Study-wide results and caveats: Exclusively blood specimens were collected; tissue repertoires likely differ.

CDR1 is MDHEN, CDR2 SYDVKM, per germline. The CDR3 runs 13 residues. This clone was counted once. The antigen is not known. Given a far larger clone just one base away, this is likely a sequencing read error. Other DNA variants within this sample encode the same CDR3. Only in-frame clones appear in the TCRdb table, and some are missing; sequencing was by immunoSEQ multiplex PCR. The table has hundreds of thousands of clones, roughly 80% seen once. The healthy adult donors were HIV-negative and reported no recent acute infections or vaccinations. Each unsorted sample relied on approximately 94 million PBMCs as its source of genomic DNA.

This chain connects TRBV28 to TRBJ2-5; TRBD2 is a possible D gene (6 bases). Source material: PBMCs. This receptor was taken from a woman in her 40s in good health. Some clones in this sample may be carry-over from other donors' samples. The CDR3 DNA sequence: TGTGCCAGCAGTTTGCGACTAGGAGAGACTCAGTACTTC. Its protein product is CASSLRLGETQYF.